These 21 T cell receptor beta chains were sequenced from one sample in a study of shared clonotypes between healthy human individuals. TCRdb keeps only in-frame clones here, not all; method: immunoSEQ multiplex PCR. The sample includes some 1 million clones, around 76% of them seen just once. Sequencing used memory CD4+ T cells sorted from blood. The subset here: CD45RA-negative fraction. These receptors all come from a man aged 18 to 30 in good health.

J is TRBJ1-6 and V is TRBV5-1, with D maybe TRBD1 (5 bases). There are 13 residues in the CDR3. The ends were cut back, 4 bases at V and 8 bases at J, with 10 bases in the middle. Germline CDR1 reads SGHRS; CDR2 reads YFSETQ. CDR3 nucleotides: TGCGCCAGCAGCGCGGGACGGGATTCACCCCTCCACTTT. It codes for CASSAGRDSPLHF.

This clone has only a few counts. The chain links TRBV30 to TRBJ1-1, with TRBD1 identical over 7 bases. In germline, CDR1 is GTSNPN, CDR2 SVGIG (reference sequence). The CDR3 runs to 13 residues. V lost 3 bases, J lost 11 bases, and 12 bases stayed unmatched. CDR3 in amino acids: CAWSTGTDRRAFF. CDR3 nucleotides: TGTGCCTGGAGCACCGGGACAGACCGCAGGGCTTTCTTT.

This clone turned up a few times. This chain uses TRBV19 with TRBJ2-3, with no clear D. Trimming took off 1 base at V and 0 bases at J, with 5 bases between the two ends. The CDR3 totals 14 residues. From germline, CDR1 is LNHDA and CDR2 SQIVND (reference sequence). CDR3 in DNA: TGTGCCAGTAGTATAGCGCTTAGCACAGATACGCAGTATTTT. It translates to CASSIALSTDTQYF.

This chain links TRBV30 with TRBJ2-5; TRBD1 is a possible D gene (5 bases). Germline V gene lookup returns CDR1 GTSNPN and CDR2 SVGIG (reference sequence). The CDR3 runs 12 residues. Between the trimmed V and J ends, which lost 2 bases and 5 bases, there was a span of 9 bases. The CDR3 DNA is TGTGCCTGGAGTAGGGGATGGGAGACCCAGTACTTC. Translation gives CAWSRGWETQYF.

The chain couples TRBV12-5 to TRBJ2-7; TRBD1 is a possible D gene (6 bases). CDR1 LGHNT and CDR2 FRNRAP come from the germline V gene. The V end lost 2 bases, the J end lost 3 bases, and 14 bases lay between the germline ends. The CDR3 is 15 residues long. The CDR3 loop is CASGLPHEQGYEQYF. The CDR3, as DNA: TGTGCTAGTGGTTTGCCTCATGAACAGGGCTACGAGCAGTACTTC.

The chain recombines TRBV18 with TRBJ2-1; 7 bases align to TRBD1. Trimming cost V 1 base and J 9 bases; bases outside gene matches: 3. The length of the CDR3 is 13 residues. Per the germline V gene, CDR1 is KGHSH and CDR2 is LQKENI. Here the CDR3 reads CASSPLGGSEQFF. CDR3 coding DNA: TGTGCCAGCTCACCACTAGGGGGCAGTGAGCAGTTCTTC.

For this clone: A read error may produce the germline difference seen at one junction end. The rearrangement uses TRBV7-7 and TRBJ2-1; D is unclear. Germline-derived CDR1 and CDR2 are SSHAT and FNYEAQ (reference sequence). This CDR3 has 15 residues. CDR3: CASSLGPGSYNEQFF. The DNA of the CDR3 is TGTGCTAGCAGCTTAGGACCTGGCTCCTACAATGAGCAGTTCTTC.

The chain combines TRBV5-1 with TRBJ2-7, with D tentatively TRBD1 (5 bases). Trimming pared 4 bases from V and 0 bases from J, leaving 14 bases between. The germline V gene encodes CDR1 SGHRS and CDR2 YFSETQ. The CDR3 consists of 15 residues. CDR3 sequence: CASSAGHMVSYEQYF. CDR3 sequence (DNA): TGCGCCAGCAGCGCCGGACACATGGTCTCCTACGAGCAGTACTTC.

The chain couples TRBV9 to TRBJ2-5; 12 nucleotides agree with TRBD2. Germline CDR1 is SGDLS and CDR2 is YYNGEE. This CDR3 region has 15 residues. The ends lost 4 bases at V and 5 bases at J; junction bases unmatched: 6. Here the CDR3 reads CASSTPSGGAETQYF. In nucleotides, the CDR3 is TGTGCCAGCAGCACCCCTAGCGGGGGGGCGGAGACCCAGTACTTC.

This chain links TRBV6-5 with TRBJ1-6; D remains unclear. V was pared by 6 bases and J by 6 bases, with 15 bases between. There are 15 residues in the CDR3. Germline CDR1 MNHEY, CDR2 SVGAGI. CDR3 bases: TGTGCCAGCAGCCTGGGCCCGGAGATTAATTCACCCCTCCACTTT. Protein sequence: CASSLGPEINSPLHF.

The chain uses TRBV28 and TRBJ1-3; the match to TRBD1 covers 11 bases. This CDR3 spans 19 amino acids. The ends lost 6 bases at V and 5 bases at J; junction bases unmatched: 18. Germline assignment: CDR1 MDHEN and CDR2 SYDVKM. CDR3 loop: CASSSWGPPDRGRRNTIYF. CDR3 bases: TGTGCCAGCAGCAGTTGGGGGCCACCGGACAGGGGGCGACGAAACACCATATATTTT.

This clone was detected a few times. V and J are TRBV9 and TRBJ2-5, with 8 nucleotides matching TRBD1. Losses at the gene ends were 3 bases for V and 2 bases for J; bases not matched to a gene: 3. Germline V CDR1 and CDR2: SGDLS, YYNGEE. The CDR3 contains 14 residues. CDR3 nucleotides: TGTGCCAGCAGCGCTTACAGGGGGCAAGAGACCCAGTACTTC. Translated, it gives CASSAYRGQETQYF.

The chain uses TRBV29-1 and TRBJ2-5; the D call may be TRBD1 or TRBD2 (5 bases each). The J call may be faulty, since TRBJ2-7 better matches the DNA end. The CDR3 spans 14 residues. CDR1 SQVTM and CDR2 ANQGSEA come from the germline V gene. The CDR3 region is CSVTPGTASYEQYF. Here the CDR3 DNA reads TGCAGCGTCACCCCCGGGACGGCTTCCTACGAGCAGTACTTC.

The chain recombines TRBV28 with TRBJ2-5, with 12 bases that match TRBD2. V lost 3 bases and J lost 5; bases outside the gene matches: 4. Per the germline V gene, CDR1 is MDHEN and CDR2 is SYDVKM. The CDR3 runs to 15 residues. Written as DNA, the CDR3 is TGTGCCAGCAGTTTTTCTAGCGGGGGGGCGGAGACCCAGTACTTC. This encodes CASSFSSGGAETQYF.

V usage is TRBV18 and J usage is TRBJ1-2; 8 nucleotides align to TRBD1. After removal of 5 bases from V and 5 bases from J, the junction contained 4 bases not matched to a gene. Germline V gene sequence: CDR1 KGHSH, CDR2 LQKENI. The CDR3 is made up of 13 amino acids. In DNA form, the CDR3 reads TGTGCCAGCTCAGGACAGGGCTGGTATGGCTACACCTTC. Its translation: CASSGQGWYGYTF.

This chain connects TRBV19 to TRBJ1-5; D remains unclear. The V gene lost 3 bases and the J gene lost 7 bases, with 7 bases spanning the gap. Germline assignment: CDR1 LNHDA and CDR2 SQIVND (reference sequence). CDR3 length: 12 amino acids. CDR3 sequence: CASSMNRQPQHF. In DNA form, the CDR3 reads TGTGCCAGTAGTATGAATAGGCAGCCCCAGCATTTT. The complete variable domain, with remaining parts taken from reference TRBV19 and TRBJ1-5, reads DGGITQSPKYLFRKEGQNVTLSCEQNLNHDAMYWYRQDPGQGLRLIYYSQIVNDFQKGDIAEGYSVSREKKESFPLTVTSAQKNPTAFYLCASSMNRQPQHFGDGTRLSIL.

This clone was seen only a few times. The chain carries TRBV27 and TRBJ2-5; unclear D gene. This CDR3 is built from 14 residues. Between the trimmed V and J ends, which lost 6 bases and 0 bases, there was a span of 11 bases. The germline V gene encodes CDR1 MNHEY and CDR2 SMNVEV (reference sequence). CDR3: CASRRSANQETQYF. DNA for the CDR3: TGTGCCAGCAGACGGTCCGCCAACCAAGAGACCCAGTACTTC.

This chain connects TRBV9 to TRBJ2-1; 9 bases map to TRBD2. With V trimmed by 3 bases and J by 5 bases, 6 bases remained unmatched. CDR1 SGDLS and CDR2 YYNGEE come from the germline V gene. The CDR3 length is 15 residues. The CDR3 coding sequence is TGTGCCAGCAGCGGGGGGCTAGCGGGGAACAATGAGCAGTTCTTC. Translation: CASSGGLAGNNEQFF.

The rearrangement uses TRBV29-1 and TRBJ1-3, with D possibly matching TRBD1 (5 bases). CDR1 is SQVTM and CDR2 is ANQGSEA in the germline V gene. With 7 bases removed from V and 8 bases from J, the gap between germline ends came to 18 bases. The CDR3 contains 13 residues. The CDR3, as DNA: TGCAGCGGGACTCGGGGCGGGGGACACACCATATATTTT. Residues: CSGTRGGGHTIYF.

The genes are TRBV18 and TRBJ2-6, with D possibly called TRBD1 or TRBD2 (6 bases each). V lost 7 bases and J lost 0, with 16 bases in between. The CDR3 has 17 amino acids. Per the germline V gene, CDR1 is KGHSH and CDR2 is LQKENI. The CDR3 nucleotides are TGTGCCAGCTGGCGGGACAACCAAGCCTCTGGGGCCAACGTCCTGACTTTC. Translated: CASWRDNQASGANVLTF.

This chain connects TRBV11-3 to TRBJ2-1; D remains ambiguous. The CDR3 contains 14 residues. V was cut by 5 bases and J by 5 bases, with 13 bases left in between. CDR1 SGHNT and CDR2 YENEEA come from the germline V gene. The CDR3 region is CASSPGETHNEQFF. DNA of the CDR3: TGTGCCAGCAGCCCGGGTGAAACCCACAATGAGCAGTTCTTC. Supplemented by reference TRBV11-3 and TRBJ2-1, the full variable domain reads EAGVVQSPRYKIIEKKQPVAFWCNPISGHNTLYWYLQNLGQGPELLIRYENEEAVDDSQLPKDRFSAERLKGVDSTLKIQPAELGDSAVYLCASSPGETHNEQFFGPGTRLTVL.